This record looks at one T cell receptor beta chain sequence and its context. Its target is unknown. The protocol was immunoSEQ multiplex PCR, while the TCRdb copy is restricted to in-frame clones and leaves out a portion. Altogether just under 65,000 clones are present, about 98% being singletons, with the ten largest covering 0.3% to 0.4%. The data belong to a study of Tregs in tolerant kidney transplant recipients. Unstimulated Tregs (CD4+CD25+CD127-) and CD4+CD25- non-Tregs were sorted from PBMCs. General study results and limits: Tregs expanded with activated donor B cells seemed most donor-specific.

Germline V gene lookup returns CDR1 LNHDA and CDR2 SQIVND (reference sequence). CDR3 size: 16 residues. Between the trimmed V and J ends, which lost 6 bases and 4 bases, there was a span of 21 bases. The chain links TRBV19 to TRBJ1-2, with unresolved D. This receptor was taken from a human donor who received a combined kidney and bone marrow transplant. The material sequenced was Tregs from blood, taken before the transplant. Here the CDR3 reads CASSFAMGAPIYGYTF. The CDR3 coding sequence is TGTGCCAGTAGCTTCGCGATGGGCGCTCCTATCTATGGCTACACCTTC.